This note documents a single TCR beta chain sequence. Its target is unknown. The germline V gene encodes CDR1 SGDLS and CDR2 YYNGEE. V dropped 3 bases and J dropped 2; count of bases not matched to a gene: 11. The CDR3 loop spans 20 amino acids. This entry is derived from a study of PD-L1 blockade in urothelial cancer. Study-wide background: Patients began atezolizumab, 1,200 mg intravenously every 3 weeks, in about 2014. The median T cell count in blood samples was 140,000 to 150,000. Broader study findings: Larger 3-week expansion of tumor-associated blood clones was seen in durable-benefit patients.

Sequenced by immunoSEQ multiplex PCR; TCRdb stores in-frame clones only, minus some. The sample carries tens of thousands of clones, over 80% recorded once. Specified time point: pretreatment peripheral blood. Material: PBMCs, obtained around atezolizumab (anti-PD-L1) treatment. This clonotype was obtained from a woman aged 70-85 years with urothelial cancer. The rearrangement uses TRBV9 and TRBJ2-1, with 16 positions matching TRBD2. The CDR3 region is CASSALRPGLAGGAYNEQFF. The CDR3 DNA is TGTGCCAGCAGCGCCCTCCGTCCGGGACTAGCGGGAGGGGCCTACAATGAGCAGTTCTTC. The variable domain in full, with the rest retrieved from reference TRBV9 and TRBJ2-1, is DSGVTQTPKHLITATGQRVTLRCSPRSGDLSVYWYQQSLDQGLQFLIQYYNGEERAKGNILERFSAQQFPDLHSELNLSSLELGDSALYFCASSALRPGLAGGAYNEQFFGPGTRLTVL.